This T cell receptor beta chain was retrieved from a study of identical twins. Study-wide points: Because invariant MAIT and iNKT cells could be present, zero-insertion analyses could be partly confounded. When twins shared out-of-frame alpha sequences, those sequences had excess low generation probability. The degree of excess twin sharing was weaker in beta out-of-frame sequences.

Worth noting for this clonotype: Its antigen is not identified.

This CDR3 has 15 residues. Trimming removed 6 bases from V and 4 bases from J; junction bases left unmatched: 7. CDR1 and CDR2 from the germline V gene are SNHLY and FYNNEI. cDNA carried unique molecular identifiers, and a universal primer site was added by template switching. TCRdb re-called the 5' RACE reads with MiXCR, one entry per CDR3 protein. This sample has about 240,000 distinct CDR3 sequences, with about 10% found just once. The sequenced sample consisted of memory T cells sorted from blood. The TCR sequence derives from a man aged 50 to 59 in good health. This chain joins TRBV2 and TRBJ2-3; 10 positions match TRBD2. The chain's CDR3 is CASSGGTSVADTQYF. The CDR3, as DNA: TGTGCCAGCAGCGGGGGGACTAGCGTCGCAGATACGCAGTATTTT.